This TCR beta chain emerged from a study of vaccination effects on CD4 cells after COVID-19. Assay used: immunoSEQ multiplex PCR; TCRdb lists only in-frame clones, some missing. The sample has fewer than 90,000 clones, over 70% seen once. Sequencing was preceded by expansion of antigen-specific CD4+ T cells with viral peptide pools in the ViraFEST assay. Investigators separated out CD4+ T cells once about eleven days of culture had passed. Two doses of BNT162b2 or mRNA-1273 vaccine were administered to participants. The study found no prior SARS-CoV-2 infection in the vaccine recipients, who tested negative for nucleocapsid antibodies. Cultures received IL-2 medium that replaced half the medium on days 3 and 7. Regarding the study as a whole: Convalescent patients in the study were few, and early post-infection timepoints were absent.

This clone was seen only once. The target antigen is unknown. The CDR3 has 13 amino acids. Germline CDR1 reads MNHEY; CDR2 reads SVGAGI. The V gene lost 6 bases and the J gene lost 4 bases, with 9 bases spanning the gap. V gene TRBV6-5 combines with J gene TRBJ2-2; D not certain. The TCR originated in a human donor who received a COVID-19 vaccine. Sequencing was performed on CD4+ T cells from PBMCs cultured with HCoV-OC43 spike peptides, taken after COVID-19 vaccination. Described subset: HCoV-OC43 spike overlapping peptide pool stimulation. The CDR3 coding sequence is TGTGCCAGCAGCCTTGACACCACCGGGGAGCTGTTTTTT. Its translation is CASSLDTTGELFF.